This T cell receptor (beta chain) was documented in a study of blood T cell repertoires in COVID-19. For the study at large: Acute and convalescent COVID-19 samples came from the United States, Italy and Spain.

Authors' processing steps: Estimation of nucleated cell counts was performed using reference gene primer amplification. Assay: immunoSEQ multiplex PCR; the TCRdb copy retains only in-frame clones and omits some. The DNA gave D and trimming, while V, J and clone size come from that table. This table has about 180,000 clones, 83% appearing once. The material sequenced was peripheral blood. This receptor was taken from a human donor in a cohort sampled during active COVID-19.

The CDR3 loop is CASSLGGLYNEQFF. The CDR3 DNA reads TGCGCCAGCAGTCTAGGGGGCCTCTACAATGAGCAGTTCTTC. The V gene is TRBV5-1, the J gene TRBJ2-1; 7 nucleotides line up with TRBD1. The trim removed 5 bases at V and 3 bases at J, leaving 5 bases unmatched. The germline V gene has CDR1 SGHRS and CDR2 YFSETQ. The CDR3 extends over 14 amino acids.